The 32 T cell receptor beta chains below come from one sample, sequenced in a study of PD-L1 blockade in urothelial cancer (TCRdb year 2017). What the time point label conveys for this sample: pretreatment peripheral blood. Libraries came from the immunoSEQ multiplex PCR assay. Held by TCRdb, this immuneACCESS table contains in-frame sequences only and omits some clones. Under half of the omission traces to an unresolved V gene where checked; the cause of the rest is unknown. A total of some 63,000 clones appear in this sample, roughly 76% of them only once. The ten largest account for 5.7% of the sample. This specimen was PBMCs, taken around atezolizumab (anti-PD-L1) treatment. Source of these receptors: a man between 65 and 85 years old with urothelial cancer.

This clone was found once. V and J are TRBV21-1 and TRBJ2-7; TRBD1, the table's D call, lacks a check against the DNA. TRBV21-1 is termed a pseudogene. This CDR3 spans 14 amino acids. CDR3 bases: TGTGCCAGCCCGTGCGGACAGGGAAGAATGGAGCAGTACTTC. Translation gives CASPCGQGRMEQYF.

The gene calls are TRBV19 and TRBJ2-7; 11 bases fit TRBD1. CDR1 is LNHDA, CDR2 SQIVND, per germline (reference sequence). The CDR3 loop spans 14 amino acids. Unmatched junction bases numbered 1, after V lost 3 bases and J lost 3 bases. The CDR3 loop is CASSIGTGGYEQYF. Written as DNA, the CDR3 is TGTGCCAGTAGTATCGGGACAGGGGGCTACGAGCAGTACTTC.

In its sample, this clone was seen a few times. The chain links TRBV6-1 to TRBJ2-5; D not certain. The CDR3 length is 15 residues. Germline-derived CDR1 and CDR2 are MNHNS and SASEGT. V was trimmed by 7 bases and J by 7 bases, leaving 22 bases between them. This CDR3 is CASTPVGVNSGTQYF. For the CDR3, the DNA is TGTGCCAGCACCCCAGTGGGTGTCAATTCAGGGACCCAGTACTTC.

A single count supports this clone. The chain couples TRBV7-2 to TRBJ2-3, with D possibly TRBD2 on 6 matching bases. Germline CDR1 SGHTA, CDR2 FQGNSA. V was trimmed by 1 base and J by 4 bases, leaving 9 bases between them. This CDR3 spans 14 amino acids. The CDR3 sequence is CASSLGGGADTQYF. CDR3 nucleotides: TGTGCCAGCAGCTTAGGGGGAGGAGCAGATACGCAGTATTTT.

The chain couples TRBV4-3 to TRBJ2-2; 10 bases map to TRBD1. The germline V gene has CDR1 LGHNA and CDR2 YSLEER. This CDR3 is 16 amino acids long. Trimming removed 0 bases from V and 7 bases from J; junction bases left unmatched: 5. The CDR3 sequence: CASSQDWDRGVGELFF. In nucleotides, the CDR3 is TGCGCCAGCAGCCAAGATTGGGACAGGGGTGTCGGGGAGCTGTTTTTT.

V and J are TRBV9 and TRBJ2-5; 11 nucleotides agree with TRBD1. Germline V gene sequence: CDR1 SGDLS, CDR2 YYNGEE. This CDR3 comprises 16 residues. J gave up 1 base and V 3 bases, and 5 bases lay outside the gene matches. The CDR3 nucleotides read TGTGCCAGCAGCGGAGGGGACAGGGGGATCCAAGAGACCCAGTACTTC. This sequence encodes CASSGGDRGIQETQYF. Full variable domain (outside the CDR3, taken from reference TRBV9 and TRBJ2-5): DSGVTQTPKHLITATGQRVTLRCSPRSGDLSVYWYQQSLDQGLQFLIQYYNGEERAKGNILERFSAQQFPDLHSELNLSSLELGDSALYFCASSGGDRGIQETQYFGPGTRLLVL.

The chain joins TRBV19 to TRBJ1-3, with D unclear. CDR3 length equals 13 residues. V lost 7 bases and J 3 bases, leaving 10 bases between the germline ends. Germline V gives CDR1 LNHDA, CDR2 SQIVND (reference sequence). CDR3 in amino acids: CASTQAVGNTIYF. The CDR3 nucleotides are TGTGCCAGTACTCAGGCAGTTGGAAACACCATATATTTT.

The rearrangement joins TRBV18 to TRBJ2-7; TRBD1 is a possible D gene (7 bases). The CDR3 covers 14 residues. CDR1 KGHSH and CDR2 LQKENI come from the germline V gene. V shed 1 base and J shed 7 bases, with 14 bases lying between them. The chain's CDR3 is CASSPLGDSGEQYF. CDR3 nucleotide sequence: TGTGCCAGCTCACCACTGGGGGACAGCGGGGAGCAGTACTTC.

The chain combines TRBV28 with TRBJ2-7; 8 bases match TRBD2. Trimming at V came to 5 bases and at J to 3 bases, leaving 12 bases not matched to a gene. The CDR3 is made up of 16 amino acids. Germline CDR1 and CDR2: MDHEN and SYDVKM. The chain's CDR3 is CASSRSLSGEGYEQYF. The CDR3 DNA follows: TGTGCCAGCAGTCGCTCCCTTAGCGGGGAGGGCTACGAGCAGTACTTC. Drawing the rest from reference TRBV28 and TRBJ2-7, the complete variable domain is DVKVTQSSRYLVKRTGEKVFLECVQDMDHENMFWYRQDPGLGLRLIYFSYDVKMKEKGDIPEGYSVSREKKERFSLILESASTNQTSMYLCASSRSLSGEGYEQYFGPGTRLTVT.

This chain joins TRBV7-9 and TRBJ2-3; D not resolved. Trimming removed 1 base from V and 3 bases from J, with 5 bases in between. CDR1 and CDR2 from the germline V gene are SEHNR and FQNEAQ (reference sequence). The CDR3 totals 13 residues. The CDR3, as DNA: TGTGCCAGCAGCTTAGAATCTACAGATACGCAGTATTTT. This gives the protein CASSLESTDTQYF.

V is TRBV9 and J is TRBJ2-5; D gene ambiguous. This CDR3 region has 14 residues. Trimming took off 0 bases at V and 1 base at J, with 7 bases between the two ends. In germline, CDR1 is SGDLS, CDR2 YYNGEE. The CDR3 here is CASSVAESQETQYF. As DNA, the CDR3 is TGTGCCAGCAGCGTAGCTGAGAGCCAAGAGACCCAGTACTTC.

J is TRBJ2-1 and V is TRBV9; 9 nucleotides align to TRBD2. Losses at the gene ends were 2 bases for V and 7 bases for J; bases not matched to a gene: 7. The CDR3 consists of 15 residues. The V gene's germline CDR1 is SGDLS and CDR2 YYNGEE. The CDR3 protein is CASSVLAGVANEQFF. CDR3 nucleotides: TGTGCCAGCAGCGTTTTAGCGGGAGTGGCGAATGAGCAGTTCTTC. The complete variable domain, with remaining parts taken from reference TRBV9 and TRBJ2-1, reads DSGVTQTPKHLITATGQRVTLRCSPRSGDLSVYWYQQSLDQGLQFLIQYYNGEERAKGNILERFSAQQFPDLHSELNLSSLELGDSALYFCASSVLAGVANEQFFGPGTRLTVL.

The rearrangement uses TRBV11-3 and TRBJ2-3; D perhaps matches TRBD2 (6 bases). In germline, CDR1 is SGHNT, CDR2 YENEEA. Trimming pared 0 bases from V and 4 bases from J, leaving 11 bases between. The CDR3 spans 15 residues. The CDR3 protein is CASSLDIAEADTQYF. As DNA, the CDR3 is TGTGCCAGCAGCTTAGATATAGCGGAGGCAGATACGCAGTATTTT. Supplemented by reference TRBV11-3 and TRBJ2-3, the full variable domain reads EAGVVQSPRYKIIEKKQPVAFWCNPISGHNTLYWYLQNLGQGPELLIRYENEEAVDDSQLPKDRFSAERLKGVDSTLKIQPAELGDSAVYLCASSLDIAEADTQYFGPGTRLTVL.

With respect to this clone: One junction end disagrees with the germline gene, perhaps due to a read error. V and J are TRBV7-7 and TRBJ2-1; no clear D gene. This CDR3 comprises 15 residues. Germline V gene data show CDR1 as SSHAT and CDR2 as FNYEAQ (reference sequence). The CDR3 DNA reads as TGTGCTAGCAGCTTAGACCCAGGCGCCTACAATGAGCAGTTCTTC. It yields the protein CASSLDPGAYNEQFF.

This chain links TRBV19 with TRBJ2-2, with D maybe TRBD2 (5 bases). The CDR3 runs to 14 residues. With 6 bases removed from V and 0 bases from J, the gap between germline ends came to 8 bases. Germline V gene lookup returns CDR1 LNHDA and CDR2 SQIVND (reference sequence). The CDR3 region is CASRSGANTGELFF. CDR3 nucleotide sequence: TGTGCCAGTAGGTCCGGGGCGAACACCGGGGAGCTGTTTTTT.

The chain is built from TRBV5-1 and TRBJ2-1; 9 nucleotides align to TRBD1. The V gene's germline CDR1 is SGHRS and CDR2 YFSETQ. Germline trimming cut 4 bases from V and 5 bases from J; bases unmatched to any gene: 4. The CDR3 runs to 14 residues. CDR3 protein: CASSARTGDNEQFF. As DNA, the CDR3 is TGCGCCAGCAGCGCCCGGACAGGGGACAATGAGCAGTTCTTC.

For the CDR3, the DNA is TGTGCCAGCAGCTTGGGGACTAGCTACAATGAGCAGTTCTTC. This sequence encodes CASSLGTSYNEQFF. The rearrangement joins TRBV5-4 to TRBJ2-1; TRBD2 aligns across 7 bases. J lost 3 bases, V lost 0 bases, and 0 bases had no gene match. CDR1 SGHNT and CDR2 YYREEE come from the germline V gene (reference sequence). This CDR3 contains 14 residues.

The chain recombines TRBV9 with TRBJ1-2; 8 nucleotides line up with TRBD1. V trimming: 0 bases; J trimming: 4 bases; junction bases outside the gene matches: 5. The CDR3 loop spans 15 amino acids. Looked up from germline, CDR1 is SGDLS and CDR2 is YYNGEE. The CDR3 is CASSVGSRGLYGYTF. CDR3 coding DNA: TGTGCCAGCAGCGTAGGATCCAGGGGGCTCTATGGCTACACCTTC.

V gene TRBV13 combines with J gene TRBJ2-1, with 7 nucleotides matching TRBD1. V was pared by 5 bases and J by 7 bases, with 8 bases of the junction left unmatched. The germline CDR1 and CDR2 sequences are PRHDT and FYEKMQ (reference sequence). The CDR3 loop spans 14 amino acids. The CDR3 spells CASSAAAGGNEQFF. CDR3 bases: TGTGCCAGCAGCGCCGCCGCAGGGGGAAATGAGCAGTTCTTC.

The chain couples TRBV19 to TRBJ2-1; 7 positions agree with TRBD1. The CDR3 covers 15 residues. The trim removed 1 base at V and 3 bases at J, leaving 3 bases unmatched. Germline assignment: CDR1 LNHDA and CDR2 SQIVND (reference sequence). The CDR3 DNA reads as TGTGCCAGTAGTATAGCGGCAGGGGGCTACAATGAGCAGTTCTTC. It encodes CASSIAAGGYNEQFF.

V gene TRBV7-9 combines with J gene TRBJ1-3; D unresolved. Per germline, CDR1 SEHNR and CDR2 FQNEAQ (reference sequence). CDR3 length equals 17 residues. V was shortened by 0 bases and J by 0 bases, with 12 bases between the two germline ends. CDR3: CASSLAVAEGSGNTIYF. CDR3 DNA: TGTGCCAGCAGCTTAGCGGTAGCCGAAGGCTCTGGAAACACCATATATTTT.

CDR3 sequence (DNA): TGTGCCAGCAGCTGGCCGGGACAGGGGACTAACTATGGCTACACCTTC. It codes for CASSWPGQGTNYGYTF. The rearrangement uses TRBV5-8 and TRBJ1-2; 10 bases are shared with TRBD1. CDR3 size: 16 residues. The V and J ends lost 3 bases and 0 bases, in that order; junction bases with no gene match: 5. The germline V gene has CDR1 SGHTS and CDR2 YDEGEE.

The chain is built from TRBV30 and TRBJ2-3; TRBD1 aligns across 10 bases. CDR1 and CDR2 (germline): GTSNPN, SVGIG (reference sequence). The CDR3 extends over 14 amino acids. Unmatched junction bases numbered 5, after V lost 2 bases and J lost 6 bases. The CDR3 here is CAWSPGQGWDTQYF. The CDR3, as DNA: TGTGCCTGGAGTCCGGGACAGGGGTGGGATACGCAGTATTTT.

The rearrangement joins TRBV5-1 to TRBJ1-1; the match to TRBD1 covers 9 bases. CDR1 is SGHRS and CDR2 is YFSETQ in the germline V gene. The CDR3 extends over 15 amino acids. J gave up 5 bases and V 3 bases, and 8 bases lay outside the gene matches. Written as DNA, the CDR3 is TGCGCCAGCAGCTCCTCGGGACAGGGAGAGACTGAAGCTTTCTTT. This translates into CASSSSGQGETEAFF.

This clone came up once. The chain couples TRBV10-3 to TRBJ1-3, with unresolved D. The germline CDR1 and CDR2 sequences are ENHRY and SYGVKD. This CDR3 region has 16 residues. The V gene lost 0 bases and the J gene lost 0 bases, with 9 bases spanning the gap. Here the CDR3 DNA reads TGTGCCATCAGTGAGTCCAGCGGTTACTCTGGAAACACCATATATTTT. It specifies CAISESSGYSGNTIYF.

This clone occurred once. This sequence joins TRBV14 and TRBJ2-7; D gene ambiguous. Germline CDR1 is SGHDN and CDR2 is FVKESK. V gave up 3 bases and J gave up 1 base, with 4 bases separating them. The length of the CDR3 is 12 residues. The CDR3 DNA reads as TGTGCCAGCAGCCAGCTATCCTACGAGCAGTACTTC. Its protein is CASSQLSYEQYF.

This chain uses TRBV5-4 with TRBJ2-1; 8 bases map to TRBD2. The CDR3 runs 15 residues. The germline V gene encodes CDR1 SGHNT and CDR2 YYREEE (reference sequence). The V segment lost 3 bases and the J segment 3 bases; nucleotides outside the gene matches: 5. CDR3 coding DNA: TGTGCCAGCAGCTCCGGACTAGCTGGCTACAATGAGCAGTTCTTC. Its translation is CASSSGLAGYNEQFF.

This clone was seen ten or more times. CDR3 protein: CASSTGGYGYTF. The CDR3 nucleotides read TGTGCCAGTAGTACAGGGGGCTATGGCTACACCTTC. V is TRBV19 and J is TRBJ1-2; 7 nucleotides agree with TRBD1. Germline V gene sequence: CDR1 LNHDA, CDR2 SQIVND (reference sequence). V gave up 4 bases and J gave up 4 bases; unmatched junction bases: 0. The CDR3 sequence is 12 residues long.

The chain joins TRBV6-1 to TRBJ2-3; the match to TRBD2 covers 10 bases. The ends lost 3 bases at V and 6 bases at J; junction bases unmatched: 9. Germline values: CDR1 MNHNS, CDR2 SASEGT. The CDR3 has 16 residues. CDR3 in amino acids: CASSDHPSGGADTQYF. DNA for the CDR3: TGTGCCAGCAGTGATCATCCCAGCGGGGGGGCCGATACGCAGTATTTT.

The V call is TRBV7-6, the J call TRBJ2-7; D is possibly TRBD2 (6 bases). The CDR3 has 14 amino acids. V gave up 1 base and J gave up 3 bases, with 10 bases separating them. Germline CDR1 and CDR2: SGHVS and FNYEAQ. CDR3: CASSLEAGSYEQYF. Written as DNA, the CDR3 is TGTGCCAGCAGCTTAGAGGCGGGGAGCTACGAGCAGTACTTC.

The CDR3 reads CASSQDDRGLNTEAFF. As DNA, the CDR3 is TGCGCCAGCAGCCAAGACGACAGGGGCTTGAACACTGAAGCTTTCTTT. This chain links TRBV4-3 with TRBJ1-1; 8 positions agree with TRBD1. Germline V gene sequence: CDR1 LGHNA, CDR2 YSLEER. The ends lost 0 bases at V and 0 bases at J; junction bases unmatched: 3. This CDR3 comprises 16 residues.

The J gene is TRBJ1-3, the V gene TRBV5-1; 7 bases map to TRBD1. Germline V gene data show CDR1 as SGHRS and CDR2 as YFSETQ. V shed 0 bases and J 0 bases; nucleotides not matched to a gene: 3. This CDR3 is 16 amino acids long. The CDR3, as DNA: TGCGCCAGCAGCTTGGGGACAGGCTACTCTGGAAACACCATATATTTT. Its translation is CASSLGTGYSGNTIYF.